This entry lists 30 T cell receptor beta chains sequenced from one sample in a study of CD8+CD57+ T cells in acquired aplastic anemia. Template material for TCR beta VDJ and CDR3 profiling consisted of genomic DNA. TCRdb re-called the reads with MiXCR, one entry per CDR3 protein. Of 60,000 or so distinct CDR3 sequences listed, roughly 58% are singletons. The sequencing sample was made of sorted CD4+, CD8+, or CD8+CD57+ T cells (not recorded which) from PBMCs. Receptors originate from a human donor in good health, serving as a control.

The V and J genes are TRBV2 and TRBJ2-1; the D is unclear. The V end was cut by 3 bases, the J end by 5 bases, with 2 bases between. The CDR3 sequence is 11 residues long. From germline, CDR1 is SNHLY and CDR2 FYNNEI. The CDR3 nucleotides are TGTGCCAGCAGTGAGGACAATGAGCAGTTCTTC. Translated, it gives CASSEDNEQFF.

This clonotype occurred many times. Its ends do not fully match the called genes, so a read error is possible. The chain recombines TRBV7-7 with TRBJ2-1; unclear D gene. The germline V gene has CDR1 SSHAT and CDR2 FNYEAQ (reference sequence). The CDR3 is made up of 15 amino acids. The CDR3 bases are TGTGCTAGCAGCCCATTGGCGGCTCCCTACAGTGAGCAGTTCTTC. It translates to CASSPLAAPYSEQFF.

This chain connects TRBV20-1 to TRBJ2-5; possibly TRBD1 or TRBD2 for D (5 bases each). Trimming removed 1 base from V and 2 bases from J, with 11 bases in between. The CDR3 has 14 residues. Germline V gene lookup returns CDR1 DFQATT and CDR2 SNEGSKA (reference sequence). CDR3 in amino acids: CSARAGTAQETQYF. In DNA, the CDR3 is TGCAGTGCTAGAGCCGGGACCGCTCAAGAGACCCAGTACTTC.

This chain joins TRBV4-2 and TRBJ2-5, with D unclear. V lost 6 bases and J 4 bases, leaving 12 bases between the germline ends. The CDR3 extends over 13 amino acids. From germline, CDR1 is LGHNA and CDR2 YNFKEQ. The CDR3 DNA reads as TGTGCCAGCAGTGATATCTCAGCAGAGACCCAGTACTTC. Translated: CASSDISAETQYF.

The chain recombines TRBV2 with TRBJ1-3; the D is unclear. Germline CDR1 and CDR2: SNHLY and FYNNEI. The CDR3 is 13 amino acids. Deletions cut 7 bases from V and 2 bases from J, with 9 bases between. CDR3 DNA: TGTGCCAGCAACAGTGAACCTGGAAACACCATATATTTT. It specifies CASNSEPGNTIYF.

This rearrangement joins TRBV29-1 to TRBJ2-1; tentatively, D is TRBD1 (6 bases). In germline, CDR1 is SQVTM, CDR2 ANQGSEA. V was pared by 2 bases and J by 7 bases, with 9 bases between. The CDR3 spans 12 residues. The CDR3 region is CSVETGFNEQFF. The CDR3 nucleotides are TGCAGCGTTGAAACAGGGTTTAATGAGCAGTTCTTC.

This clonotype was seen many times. CDR3 bases: TGTGCCAGCAGCTTGATCGGACTAGCGGGAGCCCGCAGTGAGCAGTTCTTC. The encoded protein is CASSLIGLAGARSEQFF. The chain is built from TRBV5-6 and TRBJ2-1, with 13 nucleotides matching TRBD2. The CDR3 has 17 amino acids. The trim removed 1 base at V and 9 bases at J, leaving 10 bases unmatched. CDR1 and CDR2 from the germline V gene are SGHDT and YYEEEE.

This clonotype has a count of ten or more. The CDR3 spells CASTSAGTFEQYF. Written as DNA, the CDR3 is TGTGCCAGCACCTCCGCGGGAACGTTCGAGCAGTACTTC. J is TRBJ2-7 and V is TRBV11-2; possibly TRBD2 for D (6 bases). The V end was cut by 7 bases, the J end by 6 bases, with 16 bases between. CDR3 length: 13 residues. The germline CDR1 and CDR2 sequences are SGHAT and FQNNGV.

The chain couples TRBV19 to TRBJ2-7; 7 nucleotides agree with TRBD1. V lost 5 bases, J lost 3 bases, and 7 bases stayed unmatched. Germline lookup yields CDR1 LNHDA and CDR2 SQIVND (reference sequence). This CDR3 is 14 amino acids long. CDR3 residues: CASSPPAGGYEQYF. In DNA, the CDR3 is TGTGCCAGTAGTCCCCCGGCAGGGGGCTACGAGCAGTACTTC.

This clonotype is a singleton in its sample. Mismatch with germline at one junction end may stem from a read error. Written as DNA, the CDR3 is TGTGCCGGCAGCTCCTTTTACGAGCAGTACTTC. The encoded protein is CAGSSFYEQYF. V usage is TRBV11-2 and J usage is TRBJ2-7; D ambiguous. The CDR3 consists of 11 residues. Looked up from germline, CDR1 is SGHAT and CDR2 is FQNNGV.

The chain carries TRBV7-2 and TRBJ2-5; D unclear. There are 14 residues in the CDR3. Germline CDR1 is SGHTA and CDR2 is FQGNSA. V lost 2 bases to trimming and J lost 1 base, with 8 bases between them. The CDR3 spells CASSLLPAQETQYF. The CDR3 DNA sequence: TGTGCCAGCAGCTTATTACCGGCCCAAGAGACCCAGTACTTC.

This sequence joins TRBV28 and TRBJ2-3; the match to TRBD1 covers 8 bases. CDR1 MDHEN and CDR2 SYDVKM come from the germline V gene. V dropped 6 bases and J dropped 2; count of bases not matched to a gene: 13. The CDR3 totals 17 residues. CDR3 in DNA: TGTGCCAGCAGGGTACGCAACAGGGGGAAGTTCACAGATACGCAGTATTTT. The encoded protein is CASRVRNRGKFTDTQYF.

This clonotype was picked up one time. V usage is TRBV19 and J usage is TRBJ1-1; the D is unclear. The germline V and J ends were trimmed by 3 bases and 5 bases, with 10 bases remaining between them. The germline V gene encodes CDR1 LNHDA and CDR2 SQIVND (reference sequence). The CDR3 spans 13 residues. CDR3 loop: CASSMAWETEAFF. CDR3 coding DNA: TGTGCCAGTAGTATGGCCTGGGAGACTGAAGCTTTCTTT.

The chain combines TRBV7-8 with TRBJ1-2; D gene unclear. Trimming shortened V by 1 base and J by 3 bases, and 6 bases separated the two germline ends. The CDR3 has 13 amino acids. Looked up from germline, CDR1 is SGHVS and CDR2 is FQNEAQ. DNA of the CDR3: TGTGCCAGCAGCTTAGGTTTTGACTATGGCTACACCTTC. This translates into CASSLGFDYGYTF.

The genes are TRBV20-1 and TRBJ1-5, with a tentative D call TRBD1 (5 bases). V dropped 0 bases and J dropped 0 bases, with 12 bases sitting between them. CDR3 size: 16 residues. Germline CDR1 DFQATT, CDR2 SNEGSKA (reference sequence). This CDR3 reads CSARDPGANSNQPQHF. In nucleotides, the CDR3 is TGCAGTGCTAGAGATCCCGGGGCCAATAGCAATCAGCCCCAGCATTTT.

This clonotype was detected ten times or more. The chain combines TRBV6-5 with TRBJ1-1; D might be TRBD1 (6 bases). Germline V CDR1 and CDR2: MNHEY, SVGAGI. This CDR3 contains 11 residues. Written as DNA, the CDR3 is TGTGCTTGTGCCACAGGGCGTTTCGCTTTCTTT. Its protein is CACATGRFAFF.

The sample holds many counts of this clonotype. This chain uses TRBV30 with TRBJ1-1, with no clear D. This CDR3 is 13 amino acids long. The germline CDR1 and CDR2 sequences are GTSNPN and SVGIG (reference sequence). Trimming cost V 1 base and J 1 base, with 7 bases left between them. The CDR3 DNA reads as TGTGCCTGGAGTGAGGGCTGGAACACTGAAGCTTTCTTT. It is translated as CAWSEGWNTEAFF.

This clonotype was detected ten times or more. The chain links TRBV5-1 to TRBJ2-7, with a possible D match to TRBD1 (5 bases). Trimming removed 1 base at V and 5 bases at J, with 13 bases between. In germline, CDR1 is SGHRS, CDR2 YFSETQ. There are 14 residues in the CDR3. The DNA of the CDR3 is TGCGCCAGCAGCTTGACGGTCAGGGCCCACGAGCAGTACTTC. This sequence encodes CASSLTVRAHEQYF.

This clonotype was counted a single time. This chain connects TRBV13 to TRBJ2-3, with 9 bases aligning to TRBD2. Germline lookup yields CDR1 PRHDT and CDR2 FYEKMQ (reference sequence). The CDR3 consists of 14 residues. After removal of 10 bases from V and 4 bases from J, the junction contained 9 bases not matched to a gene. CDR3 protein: CATASGKDADTQYF. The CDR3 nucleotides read TGTGCCACCGCTAGCGGGAAGGATGCAGATACGCAGTATTTT.

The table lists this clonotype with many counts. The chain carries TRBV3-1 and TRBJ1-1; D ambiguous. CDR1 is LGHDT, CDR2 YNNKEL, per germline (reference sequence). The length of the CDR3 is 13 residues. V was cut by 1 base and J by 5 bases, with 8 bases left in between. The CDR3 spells CASSQGPRTEAFF. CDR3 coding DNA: TGTGCCAGCAGCCAAGGACCTAGGACTGAAGCTTTCTTT.

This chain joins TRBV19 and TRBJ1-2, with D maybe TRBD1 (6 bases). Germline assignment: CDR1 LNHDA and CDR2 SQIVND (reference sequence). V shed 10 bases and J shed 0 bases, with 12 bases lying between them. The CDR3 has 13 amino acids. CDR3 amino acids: CATKQGPNYGYTF. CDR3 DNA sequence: TGTGCCACAAAACAGGGCCCTAACTATGGCTACACCTTC.

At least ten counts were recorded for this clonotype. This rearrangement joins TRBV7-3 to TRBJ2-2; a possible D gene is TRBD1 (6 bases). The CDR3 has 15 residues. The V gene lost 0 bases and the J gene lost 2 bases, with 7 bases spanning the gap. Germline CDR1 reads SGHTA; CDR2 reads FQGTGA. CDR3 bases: TGTGCCAGCAGCTTAACGGGACACAACACCGGGGAGCTGTTTTTT. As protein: CASSLTGHNTGELFF. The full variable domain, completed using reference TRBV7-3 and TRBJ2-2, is GAGVSQTPSNKVTEKGKYVELRCDPISGHTALYWYRQSLGQGPEFLIYFQGTGAADDSGLPNDRFFAVRPEGSVSTLKIQRTERGDSAVYLCASSLTGHNTGELFFGEGSRLTVL.

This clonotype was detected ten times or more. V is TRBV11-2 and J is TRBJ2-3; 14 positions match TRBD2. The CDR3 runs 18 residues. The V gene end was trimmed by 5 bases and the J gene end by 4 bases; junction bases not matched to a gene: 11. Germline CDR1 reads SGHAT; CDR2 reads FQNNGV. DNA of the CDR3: TGTGCCAGCAGCATCGGACTAGCGGGAGGTAGTGTGGCAGATACGCAGTATTTT. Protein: CASSIGLAGGSVADTQYF.

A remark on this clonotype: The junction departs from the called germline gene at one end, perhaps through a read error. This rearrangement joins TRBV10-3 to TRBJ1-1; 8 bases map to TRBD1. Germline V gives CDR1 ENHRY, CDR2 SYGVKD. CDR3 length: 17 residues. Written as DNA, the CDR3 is TGTGCCAACAGTCGACAGGGGTACGAAGGTCTAGGTACTGAAGCTTTCTTT. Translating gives CANSRQGYEGLGTEAFF.

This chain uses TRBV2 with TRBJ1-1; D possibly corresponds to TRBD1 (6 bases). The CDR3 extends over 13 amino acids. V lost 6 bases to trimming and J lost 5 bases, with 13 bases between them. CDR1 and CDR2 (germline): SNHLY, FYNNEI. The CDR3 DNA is TGTGCCAGCAGGGTGTTACAGGGAACTGAAGCTTTCTTT. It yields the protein CASRVLQGTEAFF.

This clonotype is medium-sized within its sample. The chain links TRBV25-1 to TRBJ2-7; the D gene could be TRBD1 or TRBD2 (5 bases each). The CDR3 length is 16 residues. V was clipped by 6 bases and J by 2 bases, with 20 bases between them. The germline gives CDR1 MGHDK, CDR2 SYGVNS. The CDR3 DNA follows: TGTGCCAGCAGCCCGAGGGGCGGAGTGGGCGCCTACGAGCAGTACTTC. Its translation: CASSPRGGVGAYEQYF.

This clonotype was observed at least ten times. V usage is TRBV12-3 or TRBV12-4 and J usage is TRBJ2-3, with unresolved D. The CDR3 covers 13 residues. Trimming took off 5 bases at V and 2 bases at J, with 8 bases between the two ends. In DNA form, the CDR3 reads TGTGCCAGCAGTCCCCGAGCCACAGATACGCAGTATTTT. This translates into CASSPRATDTQYF.

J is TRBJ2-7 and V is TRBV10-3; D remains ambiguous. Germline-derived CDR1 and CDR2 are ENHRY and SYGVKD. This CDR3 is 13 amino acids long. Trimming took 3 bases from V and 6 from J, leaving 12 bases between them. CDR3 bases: TGTGCCATCAGTGACCCTTCCTGGGGCGAGCAGTACTTC. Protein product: CAISDPSWGEQYF.

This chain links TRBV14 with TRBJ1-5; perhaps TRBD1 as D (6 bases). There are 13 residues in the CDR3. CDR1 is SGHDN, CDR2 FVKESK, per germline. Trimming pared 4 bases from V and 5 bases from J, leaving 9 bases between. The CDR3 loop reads CASSRGADQPQHF. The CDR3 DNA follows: TGTGCCAGCAGCCGGGGGGCGGATCAGCCCCAGCATTTT.

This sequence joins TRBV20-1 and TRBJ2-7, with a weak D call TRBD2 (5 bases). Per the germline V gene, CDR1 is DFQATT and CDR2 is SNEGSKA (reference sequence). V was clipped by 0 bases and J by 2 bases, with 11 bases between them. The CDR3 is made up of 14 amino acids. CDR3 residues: CSARDLDGAYEQYF. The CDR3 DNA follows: TGCAGTGCTAGAGATTTGGACGGGGCCTACGAGCAGTACTTC.